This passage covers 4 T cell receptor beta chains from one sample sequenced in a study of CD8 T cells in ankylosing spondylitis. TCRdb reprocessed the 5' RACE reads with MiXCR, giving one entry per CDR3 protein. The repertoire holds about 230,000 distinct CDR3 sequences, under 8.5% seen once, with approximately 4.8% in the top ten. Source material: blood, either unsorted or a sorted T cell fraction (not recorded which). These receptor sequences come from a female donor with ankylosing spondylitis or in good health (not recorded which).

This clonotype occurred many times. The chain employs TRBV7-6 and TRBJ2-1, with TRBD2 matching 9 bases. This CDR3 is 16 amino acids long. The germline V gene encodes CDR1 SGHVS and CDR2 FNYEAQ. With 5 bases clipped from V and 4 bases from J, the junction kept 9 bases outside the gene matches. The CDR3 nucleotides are TGTGCCAGCAGCCCCCGGGCGGGGGGGTTATACAATGAGCAGTTCTTC. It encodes CASSPRAGGLYNEQFF. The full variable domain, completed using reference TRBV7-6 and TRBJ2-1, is GAGVSQSPRYKVTKRGQDVALRCDPISGHVSLYWYRQALGQGPEFLTYFNYEAQQDKSGLPNDRFSAERPEGSISTLTIQRTEQRDSAMYRCASSPRAGGLYNEQFFGPGTRLTVL.

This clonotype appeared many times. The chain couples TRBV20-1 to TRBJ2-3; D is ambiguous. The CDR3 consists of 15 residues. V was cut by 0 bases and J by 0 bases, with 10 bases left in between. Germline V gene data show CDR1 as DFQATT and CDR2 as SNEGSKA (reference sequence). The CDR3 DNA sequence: TGCAGTGCTAGAGACCCCAGAACTAGCACAGATACGCAGTATTTT. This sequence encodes CSARDPRTSTDTQYF.

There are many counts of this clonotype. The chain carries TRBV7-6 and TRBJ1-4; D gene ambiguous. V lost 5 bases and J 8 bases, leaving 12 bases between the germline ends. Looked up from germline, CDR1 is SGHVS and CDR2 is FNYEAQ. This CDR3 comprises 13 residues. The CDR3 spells CASSLSVGEKLFF. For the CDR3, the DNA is TGTGCCAGCAGCCTCTCGGTCGGCGAAAAACTGTTTTTT.

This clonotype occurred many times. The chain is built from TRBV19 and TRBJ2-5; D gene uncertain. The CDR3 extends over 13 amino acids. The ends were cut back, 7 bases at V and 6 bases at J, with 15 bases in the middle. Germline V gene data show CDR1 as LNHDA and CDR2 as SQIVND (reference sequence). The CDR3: CASNAGELKTQYF. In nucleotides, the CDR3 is TGTGCCAGTAACGCTGGCGAATTGAAGACCCAGTACTTC.